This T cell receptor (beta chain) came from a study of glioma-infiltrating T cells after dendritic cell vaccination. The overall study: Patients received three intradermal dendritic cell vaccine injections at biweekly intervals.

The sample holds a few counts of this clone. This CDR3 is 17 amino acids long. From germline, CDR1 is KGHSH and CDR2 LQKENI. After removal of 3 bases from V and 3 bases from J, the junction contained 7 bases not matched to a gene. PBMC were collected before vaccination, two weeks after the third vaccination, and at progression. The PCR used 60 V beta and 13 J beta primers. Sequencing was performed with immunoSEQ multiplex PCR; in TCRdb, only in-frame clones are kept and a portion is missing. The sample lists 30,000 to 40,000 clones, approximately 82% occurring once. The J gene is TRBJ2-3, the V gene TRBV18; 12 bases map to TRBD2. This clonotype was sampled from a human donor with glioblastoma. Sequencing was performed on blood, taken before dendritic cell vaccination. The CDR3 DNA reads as TGTGCCAGCTCACCTCGACTAGCGGGGGCTGGGACAGATACGCAGTATTTT. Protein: CASSPRLAGAGTDTQYF.